The next 10 T cell receptor beta chains were all read from a single sample in a study of blood T cell repertoires in COVID-19. Only in-frame clones appear in the TCRdb table, and some are missing; sequencing was by immunoSEQ multiplex PCR. Among some 160,000 clones, around 90% were seen once, and the ten largest hold under 3%. Material for sequencing was peripheral blood. The source is a woman older than 75 with COVID-19, enrolled during active disease.

J is TRBJ1-1 and V is TRBV12-3 or TRBV12-4; a weak D match, TRBD1 (6 bases). The CDR3 covers 12 residues. The V gene lost 6 bases and the J gene lost 4 bases, with 9 bases spanning the gap. The CDR3 loop is CASRGHFTEAFF. The CDR3 DNA reads as TGTGCCAGCAGGGGACATTTCACTGAAGCTTTCTTT.

The chain combines TRBV13 with TRBJ1-2, with 11 bases matching TRBD1. The CDR3 totals 18 residues. The ends lost 1 base at V and 1 base at J; junction bases unmatched: 8. Germline-derived CDR1 and CDR2 are PRHDT and FYEKMQ (reference sequence). The CDR3 loop reads CASSLAHTGTGGNYGYTF. DNA for the CDR3: TGTGCCAGCAGCTTAGCCCACACCGGGACAGGGGGTAACTATGGCTACACCTTC.

The chain employs TRBV7-2 and TRBJ2-7; the D gene is possibly TRBD1 (6 bases). The CDR3 covers 17 residues. Germline CDR1 is SGHTA and CDR2 is FQGNSA. Trimming shortened V by 2 bases and J by 2 bases, and 19 bases separated the two germline ends. The CDR3 loop reads CASSLKGTDRFTYEQYF. CDR3 nucleotides: TGTGCCAGCAGCTTAAAAGGAACCGACAGGTTCACCTACGAGCAGTACTTC.

A few counts support this clone. This chain joins TRBV18 and TRBJ1-2; no definite D call. The CDR3 runs 14 residues. Trimming left V 3 bases short and J 6 bases short, with 14 bases between. Germline loops: CDR1 KGHSH, CDR2 LQKENI. CDR3 residues: CASSPPTVVDGYTF. The CDR3 nucleotides are TGTGCCAGCTCACCGCCAACAGTGGTCGATGGCTACACCTTC.

This sequence joins TRBV4-1 and TRBJ2-5; no reliable D call. The germline V and J ends were trimmed by 1 base and 5 bases, with 14 bases remaining between them. Germline CDR1 reads MGHRA; CDR2 reads YSYEKL. This CDR3 contains 15 residues. CDR3 bases: TGCGCCAGCAGCCAAGTTGAGGCCACACGGGAGACCCAGTACTTC. Protein sequence: CASSQVEATRETQYF.

The chain is built from TRBV11-3 and TRBJ2-2; the match to TRBD1 covers 12 bases. Per germline, CDR1 SGHNT and CDR2 YENEEA. The CDR3 covers 17 residues. The trim removed 6 bases at V and 4 bases at J, leaving 9 bases unmatched. DNA for the CDR3: TGTGCCAGCAGGTCCGGGACAGGGGGCAGGGGCACCGGGGAGCTGTTTTTT. This gives the protein CASRSGTGGRGTGELFF.

This rearrangement joins TRBV20-1 to TRBJ2-3, with D possibly matching TRBD1 (5 bases). CDR3 length equals 16 residues. Germline V CDR1 and CDR2: DFQATT, SNEGSKA (reference sequence). V was pared by 3 bases and J by 1 base, with 17 bases between. CDR3 coding DNA: TGCAGTGCTAGTGAACGGACACCTGCCGGCACAGATACGCAGTATTTT. As protein: CSASERTPAGTDTQYF.

The chain has TRBV19 and TRBJ1-5; D ambiguous. Germline V gene data show CDR1 as LNHDA and CDR2 as SQIVND (reference sequence). Trimming removed 5 bases at V and 4 bases at J, with 15 bases between. The CDR3 covers 15 residues. This chain's CDR3 is CASSAFSGLNQPQHF. In DNA form, the CDR3 reads TGTGCCAGTAGTGCGTTTAGCGGACTGAATCAGCCCCAGCATTTT.

V and J are TRBV19 and TRBJ1-1; TRBD1 matches 8 bases. Germline trimming cut 9 bases from V and 3 bases from J; bases unmatched to any gene: 6. In germline, CDR1 is LNHDA, CDR2 SQIVND (reference sequence). The CDR3 spans 13 residues. The CDR3 here is CASTGGSHTEAFF. The CDR3 coding sequence is TGTGCCAGCACAGGGGGGTCGCACACTGAAGCTTTCTTT.

The chain combines TRBV6-2 or TRBV6-3 with TRBJ1-2; 7 bases agree with TRBD1. The V gene's germline CDR1 is MNHEY and CDR2 SVGEGT. The CDR3 is made up of 16 amino acids. V shed 4 bases, J shed 0 bases, and the junction held 8 bases outside the gene matches. The DNA for the CDR3 is TGTGCCAGCAGTTCCCCCGGGACAGCAACTAACTATGGCTACACCTTC. Translation: CASSSPGTATNYGYTF.